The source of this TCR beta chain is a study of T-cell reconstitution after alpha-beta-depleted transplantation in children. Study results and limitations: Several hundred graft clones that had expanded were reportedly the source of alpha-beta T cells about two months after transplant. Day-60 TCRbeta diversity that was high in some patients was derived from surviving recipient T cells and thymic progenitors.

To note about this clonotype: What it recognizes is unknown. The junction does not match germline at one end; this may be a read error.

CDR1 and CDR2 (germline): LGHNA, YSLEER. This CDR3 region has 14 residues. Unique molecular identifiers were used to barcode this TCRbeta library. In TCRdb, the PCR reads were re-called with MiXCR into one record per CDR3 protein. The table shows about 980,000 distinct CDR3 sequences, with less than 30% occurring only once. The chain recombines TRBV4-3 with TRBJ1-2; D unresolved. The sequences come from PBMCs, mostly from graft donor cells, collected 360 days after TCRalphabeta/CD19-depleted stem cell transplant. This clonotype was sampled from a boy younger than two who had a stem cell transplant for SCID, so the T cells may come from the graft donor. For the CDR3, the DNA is TGCGCCAGCAGCCAAGAACTGCTGGACTATGACTACACCTTC. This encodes CASSQELLDYDYTF.